A single TCR beta chain is shown here with its context. The method was immunoSEQ multiplex PCR; TCRdb's version includes in-frame clones alone and lacks a portion of them. The sample consists of about 170,000 clones, 85% of them appearing once. The data were taken from a study of blood T cell repertoires in COVID-19. V shed 8 bases and J 3 bases; nucleotides not matched to a gene: 12. There are 16 residues in the CDR3. Germline V gene lookup returns CDR1 WSHSY and CDR2 SAAADI. The sample consisted of peripheral blood. The source is a woman older than 75 with COVID-19, enrolled during active disease. The rearrangement uses TRBV10-2 and TRBJ1-5; 8 positions agree with TRBD1. The DNA of the CDR3 is TGCGCCAGCTCAACTGACAGGGGATTTTACAATCAGCCCCAGCATTTT. Protein product: CASSTDRGFYNQPQHF.